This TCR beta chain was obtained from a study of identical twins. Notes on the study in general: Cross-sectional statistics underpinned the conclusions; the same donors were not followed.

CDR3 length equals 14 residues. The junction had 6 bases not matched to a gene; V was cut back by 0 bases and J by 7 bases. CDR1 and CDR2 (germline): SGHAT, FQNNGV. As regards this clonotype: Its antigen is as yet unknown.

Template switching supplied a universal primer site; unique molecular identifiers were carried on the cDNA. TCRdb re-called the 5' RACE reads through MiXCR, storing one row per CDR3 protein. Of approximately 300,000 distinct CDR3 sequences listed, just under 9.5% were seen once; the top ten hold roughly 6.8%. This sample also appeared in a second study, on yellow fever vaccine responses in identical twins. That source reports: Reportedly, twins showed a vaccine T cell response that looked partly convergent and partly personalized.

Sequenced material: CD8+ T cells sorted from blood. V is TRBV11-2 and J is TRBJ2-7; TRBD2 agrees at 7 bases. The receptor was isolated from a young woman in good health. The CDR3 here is CASSLDGGGREQYF. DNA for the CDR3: TGTGCCAGCAGCTTAGATGGGGGGGGACGGGAGCAGTACTTC.